This is a list of T cell receptor beta chains from one sample in a study of monozygotic twins with inflammatory bowel disease. TCRdb re-analyzed the 5' RACE reads; it lists each CDR3 protein once, without DNA. The listing records approximately 330,000 distinct CDR3 sequences. The source material was blood. These receptors all stem from a human donor with ulcerative colitis or Crohn's disease, or a healthy co-twin of an affected twin (not recorded which). CDR3s include the opening cysteine and the closing phenylalanine or tryptophan. Fields, in order: V gene, J gene, CDR3 length, CDR3 protein.

TRBV6-5	TRBJ1-6	16	CASSYSGGRVVSPLHF
TRBV5-1	TRBJ2-2	17	CASTTGSHPINRGELFF
TRBV7-9	TRBJ2-5	16	CASSLAQGVARETQYF
TRBV20-1	TRBJ2-3	17	CSANTGALDGTTDTQYF
TRBV28	TRBJ2-3	16	CASSSLGEDSTDTQYF
TRBV4-2	TRBJ2-7	16	CASSQDHSRGKIEQYF
TRBV20-1	TRBJ2-7	14	CSARSGTGYREQYF
TRBV7-6	TRBJ1-4	17	CASSKLSQGATNEKLFF
TRBV7-9	TRBJ2-1	12	CVGGDSLYEQFF
TRBV20-1	TRBJ2-7	13	CSASTPFSYEQYF
TRBV28	TRBJ1-1	15	CASSLVPQVGSEAFF
TRBV6-5	TRBJ2-5	14	CASSYHRNQETQYF
TRBV12-3/TRBV12-4	TRBJ2-4	15	CASSSTGATKNIQYF
TRBV6-1	TRBJ2-2	14	CASSPPMNTGELFF
TRBV7-8	TRBJ2-2	15	CASSYGQGYTGELFF
TRBV6-6	TRBJ1-1	14	CASTNQEGRAEAFF
TRBV6-1	TRBJ2-2	15	CASTNGQLNTGELFF
TRBV20-1	TRBJ2-7	14	CSARGTSGRDEQYF
TRBV5-1	TRBJ2-3	14	CASSSAHSTDTQYF
TRBV7-9	TRBJ1-3	17	CASSFRSGASSGNTIYF
TRBV15	TRBJ1-5	18	CATSRDLVSRDRGRAQHF
TRBV4-1	TRBJ2-7	13	CASSQGTSGEQYF
TRBV6-1	TRBJ1-1	14	CASSEAIGRTEAFF
TRBV20-1	TRBJ2-2	15	CSANKIDPNTGELFF
TRBV20-1	TRBJ1-3	18	CSASCWGGTRGKNNTIYF
TRBV29-1	TRBJ2-2	11	CSGRGTGELFF
TRBV5-4	TRBJ2-6	17	CASSKRDRASGANVLTF
TRBV27	TRBJ2-5	14	CASSLKRGKETQYF
TRBV5-1	TRBJ1-2	14	CASSLGGPTYGYTF
TRBV12-3/TRBV12-4	TRBJ1-2	13	CASVDGVAGGYTF
TRBV5-5	TRBJ1-4	15	CASSLGAGRNEKLFF
TRBV14	TRBJ2-5	13	CASSQLFEETQYF
TRBV23-1	TRBJ2-1	16	CASSLKDTSSYNEQFF
TRBV12-3/TRBV12-4	TRBJ2-7	13	CASSGTVRIEQYF
TRBV6-1	TRBJ1-5	15	CASSDRGGVNQPQHF
TRBV7-2	TRBJ2-5	14	CASSFSQGPETQYF
TRBV21-1	TRBJ1-6	15	CASSKEGRINSPLHF
TRBV15	TRBJ2-1	15	CATSRDPGVTNEQFF
TRBV20-1	TRBJ2-3	13	CSGRQGFGDTQYF
TRBV12-3/TRBV12-4	TRBJ2-1	12	CASNRGYGEQFF
TRBV7-2	TRBJ1-1	15	CASIWDRGVGTEAFF